Here is one T cell receptor beta chain with its context. Its specificity is unknown. The data stem from a study of Tregs in tolerant kidney transplant recipients. Germline V gene lookup returns CDR1 SGHRS and CDR2 YFSETQ. V was pared by 1 base and J by 3 bases, with 4 bases of the junction left unmatched. CDR3 size: 15 residues. Study-wide results and limits: The small number of patients limits these findings pending further validation. No direct test of biological reproducibility was done here. Tregs expanded with activated donor B cells seemed most donor-specific.

Clones were read by immunoSEQ multiplex PCR, and TCRdb kept only the in-frame ones, dropping some. Counted here are under 300,000 clones, about four fifths occurring once; the ten biggest clones make up approximately 0.69%. Thawed PBMCs were FACS-sorted into unstimulated CD4+CD25+CD127- regulatory T cells, CD4+CD25- non-regulatory cells, CD4 and CD8 cells. The chain carries TRBV5-1 and TRBJ2-7; 10 bases match TRBD1. Material for sequencing was CD4+ T cells from blood. This receptor was taken from a human donor in good health. The CDR3 loop reads CASSLSRTGGYEQYF. The CDR3 nucleotides are TGCGCCAGCAGCTTGTCGCGGACAGGGGGCTACGAGCAGTACTTC. The entire variable domain, with the rest obtained from reference TRBV5-1 and TRBJ2-7, is as follows: KAGVTQTPRYLIKTRGQQVTLSCSPISGHRSVSWYQQTPGQGLQFLFEYFSETQRNKGNFPGRFSGRQFSNSRSEMNVSTLELGDSALYLCASSLSRTGGYEQYFGPGTRLTVT.